The 2 T cell receptor delta chains given below trace back to one sample, sequenced in a study of Vδ1+ human thymocytes. Overall study results and limits: Highly polyclonal TRG and TRD repertoires with Gaussian CDR3 length distributions appeared in thymus.

No antigen has been identified for these receptors. Extracted RNA was reverse transcribed into cDNA. Multiplex PCR used pooled V-gene forward primers and a constant-region reverse primer to amplify CDR3s. TCRdb fed the multiplex PCR reads to CATT. This sample carries 54,000 or so delta-chain clones, about 15% of them seen once, and the ten largest clones take roughly 0.5%. Sequences were obtained from Vdelta1+ gamma-delta thymocytes from the thymus. The subset was: FACS-sorted CD3+ TCRalphabeta- TCRVdelta1+ TCRVdelta2- thymocytes. The receptors shown here come from a boy under two years old who had congenital heart surgery.

The chain carries TRDV2 and TRDJ3; 8 positions match TRDD3. Trimming removed 3 bases from V and 0 bases from J; junction bases left unmatched: 24. CDR1 is GEAIGNYY and CDR2 is EKD in the germline V gene. The CDR3 contains 24 residues. This chain's CDR3 is CACDHLTPVLGGINCSWDTRQMFF. CDR3 sequence (DNA): TGTGCCTGTGACCACCTAACACCTGTACTGGGGGGAATAAATTGCTCCTGGGACACCCGACAGATGTTTTTC.

The chain joins TRDV1 to TRDJ1; maybe TRDD2 (6 bases). Germline assignment: CDR1 TSWWSYY and CDR2 QGS. Deletions cut 3 bases from V and 0 bases from J, with 29 bases between. This CDR3 contains 21 residues. Here the CDR3 DNA reads TGTGCTCTTGGGGAGATTCACCCCCCGTACATCCTTCCAGAATACACCGATAAACTCATCTTT. It is translated as CALGEIHPPYILPEYTDKLIF.